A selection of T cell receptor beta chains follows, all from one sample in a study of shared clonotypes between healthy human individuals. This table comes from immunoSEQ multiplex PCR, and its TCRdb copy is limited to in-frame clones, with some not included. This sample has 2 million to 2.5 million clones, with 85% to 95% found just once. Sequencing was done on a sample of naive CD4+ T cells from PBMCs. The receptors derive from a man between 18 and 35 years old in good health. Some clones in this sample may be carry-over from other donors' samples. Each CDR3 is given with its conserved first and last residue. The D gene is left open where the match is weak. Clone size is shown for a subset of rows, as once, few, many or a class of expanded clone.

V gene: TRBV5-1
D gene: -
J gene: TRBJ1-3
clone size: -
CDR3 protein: CASSYGQTPGNTIYF
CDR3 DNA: TGCGCCAGCAGCTATGGACAGACTCCGGGAAACACCATATATTTT

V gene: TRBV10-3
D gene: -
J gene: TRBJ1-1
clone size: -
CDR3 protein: CAISDQGMNTEAFF
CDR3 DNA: TGTGCCATCAGTGACCAGGGGATGAACACTGAAGCTTTCTTT

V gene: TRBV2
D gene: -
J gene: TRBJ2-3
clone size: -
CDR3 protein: CASNRLGGGTDTQYF
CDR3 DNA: TGTGCCAGCAACCGTTTGGGTGGGGGCACAGATACGCAGTATTTT

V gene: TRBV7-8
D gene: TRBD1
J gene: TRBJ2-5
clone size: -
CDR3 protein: CASSSHRGQETQYF
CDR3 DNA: TGTGCCAGCAGCTCCCACAGGGGCCAAGAGACCCAGTACTTC

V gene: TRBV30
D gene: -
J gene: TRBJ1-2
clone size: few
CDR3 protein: CAWSVGQGYGYTF
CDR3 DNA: TGTGCCTGGAGTGTAGGGCAGGGATATGGCTACACCTTC

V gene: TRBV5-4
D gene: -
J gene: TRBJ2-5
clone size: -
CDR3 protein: CASSLEWGPQETQYF
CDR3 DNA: TGTGCCAGCAGCTTGGAGTGGGGTCCTCAAGAGACCCAGTACTTC

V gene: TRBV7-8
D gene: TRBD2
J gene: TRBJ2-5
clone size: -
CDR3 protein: CASSLAFRTSGTRVQTQYF
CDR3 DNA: TGTGCCAGCAGCTTAGCGTTTAGGACTAGCGGGACCCGCGTCCAGACCCAGTACTTC

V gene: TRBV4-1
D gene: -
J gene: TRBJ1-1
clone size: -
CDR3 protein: CASSQGLRTVNTEAFF
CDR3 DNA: TGCGCCAGCAGCCAAGGGCTTAGGACAGTCAACACTGAAGCTTTCTTT

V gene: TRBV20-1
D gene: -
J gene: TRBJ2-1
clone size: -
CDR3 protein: CSARDGGEQFF
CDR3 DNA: TGCAGTGCTCGAGACGGGGGTGAGCAGTTCTTC

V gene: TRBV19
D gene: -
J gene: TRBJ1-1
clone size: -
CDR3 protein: CASSTRNMNTEAFF
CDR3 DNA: TGTGCCAGTAGTACCAGAAACATGAACACTGAAGCTTTCTTT

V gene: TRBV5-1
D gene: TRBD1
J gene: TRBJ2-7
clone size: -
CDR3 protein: CASSLAETGDHYEQYF
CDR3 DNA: TGCGCCAGCAGCTTGGCTGAGACAGGGGACCACTACGAGCAGTACTTC

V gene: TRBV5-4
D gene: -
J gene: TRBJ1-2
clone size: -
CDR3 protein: CASSSSGLGGYTF
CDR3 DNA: TGTGCCAGCAGCTCGTCAGGGTTAGGTGGCTACACCTTC

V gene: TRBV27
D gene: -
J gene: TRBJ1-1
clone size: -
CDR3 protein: CASSLSGGNTEAFF
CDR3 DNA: TGTGCCAGCAGCCTATCTGGGGGGAACACTGAAGCTTTCTTT

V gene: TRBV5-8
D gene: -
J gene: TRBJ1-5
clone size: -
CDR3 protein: CASSFGNQPQHF
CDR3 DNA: TGTGCCAGCAGCTTTGGCAATCAGCCCCAGCATTTT

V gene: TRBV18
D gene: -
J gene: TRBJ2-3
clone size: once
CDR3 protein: CASSPPSVGADTQYF
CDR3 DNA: TGTGCCAGCTCACCACCTTCAGTAGGGGCAGATACGCAGTATTTT

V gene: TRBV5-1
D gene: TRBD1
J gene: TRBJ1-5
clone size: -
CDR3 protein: CASSLGQGDQPQHF
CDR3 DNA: TGCGCCAGCAGCTTAGGGCAGGGGGACCAGCCCCAGCATTTT

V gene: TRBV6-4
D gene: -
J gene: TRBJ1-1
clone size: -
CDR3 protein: CASSDSLRDTEAFF
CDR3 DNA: TGTGCCAGCAGTGACTCGTTGAGGGACACTGAAGCTTTCTTT

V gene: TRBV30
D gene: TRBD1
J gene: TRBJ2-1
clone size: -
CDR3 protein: CAWSGQGNYNEQFF
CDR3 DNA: TGTGCCTGGTCGGGACAGGGAAACTACAATGAGCAGTTCTTC

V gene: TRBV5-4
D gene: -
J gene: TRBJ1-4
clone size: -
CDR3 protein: CASSLGGAEKLFF
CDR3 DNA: TGTGCCAGCAGCTTGGGCGGGGCGGAAAAACTGTTTTTT

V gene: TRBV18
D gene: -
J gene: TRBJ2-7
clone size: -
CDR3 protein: CASFPGQGDEQYF
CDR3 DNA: TGTGCCAGCTTCCCGGGGCAGGGAGACGAGCAGTACTTC

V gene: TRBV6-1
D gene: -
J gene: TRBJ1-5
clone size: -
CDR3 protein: CASSENPGGNQPQHF
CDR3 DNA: TGTGCCAGCAGTGAAAACCCAGGGGGCAATCAGCCCCAGCATTTT

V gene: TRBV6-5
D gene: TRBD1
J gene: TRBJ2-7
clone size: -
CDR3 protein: CASSYSTRTGAYEQYF
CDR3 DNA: TGTGCCAGCAGTTACTCCACGAGGACAGGGGCCTACGAGCAGTACTTC

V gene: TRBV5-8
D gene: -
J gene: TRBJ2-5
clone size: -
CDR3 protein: CASSWVWETQYF
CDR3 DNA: TGTGCCAGCAGCTGGGTCTGGGAGACCCAGTACTTC

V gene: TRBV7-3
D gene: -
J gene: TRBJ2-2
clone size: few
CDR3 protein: CASSLPNTGELFF
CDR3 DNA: TGTGCCAGCAGCTTACCAAACACCGGGGAGCTGTTTTTT

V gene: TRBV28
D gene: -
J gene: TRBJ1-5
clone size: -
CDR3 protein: CASSPRGPQHF
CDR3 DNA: TGTGCCAGCAGCCCCCGCGGGCCCCAGCATTTT

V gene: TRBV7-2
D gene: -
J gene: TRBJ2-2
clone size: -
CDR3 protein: CASSPRDQNTGELFF
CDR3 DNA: TGTGCCAGCAGCCCACGGGACCAGAACACCGGGGAGCTGTTTTTT

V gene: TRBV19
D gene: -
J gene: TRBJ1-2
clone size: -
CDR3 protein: CASSLSTYRDRYTF
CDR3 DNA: TGTGCCAGTAGCTTATCCACTTACAGGGATCGCTACACCTTC

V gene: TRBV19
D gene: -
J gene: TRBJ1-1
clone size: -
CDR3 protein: CASSILNTEAFF
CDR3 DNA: TGTGCCAGTTCAATTCTGAACACTGAAGCTTTCTTT

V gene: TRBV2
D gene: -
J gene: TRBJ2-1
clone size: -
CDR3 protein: CASSGSGEHYNEQFF
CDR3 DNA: TGTGCCAGCAGTGGGTCGGGGGAGCACTACAATGAGCAGTTCTTC

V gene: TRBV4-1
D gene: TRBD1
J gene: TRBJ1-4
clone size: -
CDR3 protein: CASSPGQGTTNEKLFF
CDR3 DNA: TGCGCCAGCAGCCCGGGACAGGGAACAACTAATGAAAAACTGTTTTTT

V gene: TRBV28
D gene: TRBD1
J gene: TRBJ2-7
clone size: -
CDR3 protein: CASSLPRTGENEQYF
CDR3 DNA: TGTGCCAGCAGTTTACCACGGACAGGGGAGAACGAGCAGTACTTC

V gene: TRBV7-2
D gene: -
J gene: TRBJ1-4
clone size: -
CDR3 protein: CASSQNRNEKLFF
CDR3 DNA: TGTGCCAGCAGTCAAAACAGGAATGAAAAACTGTTTTTT

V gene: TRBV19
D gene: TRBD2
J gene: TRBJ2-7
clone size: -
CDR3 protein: CARQTRTSGRIKKSSYEQYF
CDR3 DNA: TGTGCCAGACAGACACGGACTAGCGGGAGAATAAAGAAATCGTCCTACGAGCAGTACTTC

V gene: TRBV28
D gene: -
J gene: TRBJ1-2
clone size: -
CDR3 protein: CASSTGPRGGYTF
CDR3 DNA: TGTGCCAGCAGCACCGGGCCACGGGGTGGCTACACCTTC

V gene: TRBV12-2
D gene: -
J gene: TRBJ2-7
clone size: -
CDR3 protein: CASTKEQYF
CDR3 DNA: TGTGCAAGTACGAAAGAGCAGTACTTC

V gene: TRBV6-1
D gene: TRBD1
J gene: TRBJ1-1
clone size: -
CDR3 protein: CASREGQGGMNTEAFF
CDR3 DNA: TGTGCCAGCAGGGAAGGACAGGGGGGGATGAACACTGAAGCTTTCTTT

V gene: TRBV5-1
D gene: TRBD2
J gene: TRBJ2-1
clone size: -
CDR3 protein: CASSLYSLAGSPDNEQFF
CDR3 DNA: TGCGCCAGCAGCTTGTATTCTCTAGCGGGTTCCCCAGACAATGAGCAGTTCTTC

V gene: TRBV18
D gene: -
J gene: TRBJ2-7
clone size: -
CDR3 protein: CASSLMDASYEQYF
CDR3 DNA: TGTGCCAGCTCACTTATGGACGCGTCCTACGAGCAGTACTTC

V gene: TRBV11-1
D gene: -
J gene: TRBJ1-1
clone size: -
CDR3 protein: CASSLVGGHTEAFF
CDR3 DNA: TGTGCCAGCAGCTTAGTGGGGGGGCACACTGAAGCTTTCTTT

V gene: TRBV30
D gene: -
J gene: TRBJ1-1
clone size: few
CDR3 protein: CAWSVGRDTEAFF
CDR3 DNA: TGTGCCTGGAGTGTGGGCAGGGACACTGAAGCTTTCTTT

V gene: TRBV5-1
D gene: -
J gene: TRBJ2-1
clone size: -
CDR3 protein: CASSSGTSYNEQFF
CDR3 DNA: TGCGCCAGCAGCTCCGGGACGTCCTACAATGAGCAGTTCTTC

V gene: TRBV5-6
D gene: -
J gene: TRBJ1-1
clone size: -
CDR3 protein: CASSSLMNTEAFF
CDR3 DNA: TGTGCCAGCAGCTCTCTCATGAACACTGAAGCTTTCTTT

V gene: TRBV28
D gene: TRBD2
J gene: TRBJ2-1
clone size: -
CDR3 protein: CASSLVSGRARDEQFF
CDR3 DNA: TGTGCCAGCAGTTTAGTCAGCGGGAGGGCCAGGGATGAGCAGTTCTTC

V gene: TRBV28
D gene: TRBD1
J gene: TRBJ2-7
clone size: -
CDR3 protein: CASSLGQGAPYEQYF
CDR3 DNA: TGTGCCAGCAGTCTCGGACAGGGTGCCCCCTACGAGCAGTACTTC

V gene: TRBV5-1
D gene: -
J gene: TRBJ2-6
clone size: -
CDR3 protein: CASSSAAIGANVLTF
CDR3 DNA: TGCGCCAGCAGCTCGGCAGCTATTGGGGCCAACGTCCTGACTTTC

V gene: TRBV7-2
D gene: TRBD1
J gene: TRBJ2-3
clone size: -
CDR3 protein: CASSSGRTGGTDTQYF
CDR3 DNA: TGTGCCAGCAGCTCAGGGAGGACAGGGGGCACAGATACGCAGTATTTT

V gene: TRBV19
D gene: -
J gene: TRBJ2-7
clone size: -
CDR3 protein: CASRNASGGPTYEQYF
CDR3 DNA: TGTGCCAGTAGGAATGCGTCGGGCGGGCCGACCTACGAGCAGTACTTC

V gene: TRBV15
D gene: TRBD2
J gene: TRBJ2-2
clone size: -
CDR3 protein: CATSRDRGRRDTGELFF
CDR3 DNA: TGTGCCACCAGCAGAGATCGCGGGAGGCGCGACACCGGGGAGCTGTTTTTT

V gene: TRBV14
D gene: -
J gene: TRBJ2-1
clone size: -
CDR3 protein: CASSTGRNEQFF
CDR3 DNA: TGTGCCAGCAGCACGGGACGTAATGAGCAGTTCTTC

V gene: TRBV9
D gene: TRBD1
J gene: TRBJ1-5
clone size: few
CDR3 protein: CASSVGTGNQPQHF
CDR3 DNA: TGTGCCAGCAGCGTAGGGACAGGGAATCAGCCCCAGCATTTT

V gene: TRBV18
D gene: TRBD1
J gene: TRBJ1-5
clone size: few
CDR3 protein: CASSPNPGQGNQPQHF
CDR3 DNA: TGTGCCAGCTCACCGAATCCGGGACAGGGCAATCAGCCCCAGCATTTT